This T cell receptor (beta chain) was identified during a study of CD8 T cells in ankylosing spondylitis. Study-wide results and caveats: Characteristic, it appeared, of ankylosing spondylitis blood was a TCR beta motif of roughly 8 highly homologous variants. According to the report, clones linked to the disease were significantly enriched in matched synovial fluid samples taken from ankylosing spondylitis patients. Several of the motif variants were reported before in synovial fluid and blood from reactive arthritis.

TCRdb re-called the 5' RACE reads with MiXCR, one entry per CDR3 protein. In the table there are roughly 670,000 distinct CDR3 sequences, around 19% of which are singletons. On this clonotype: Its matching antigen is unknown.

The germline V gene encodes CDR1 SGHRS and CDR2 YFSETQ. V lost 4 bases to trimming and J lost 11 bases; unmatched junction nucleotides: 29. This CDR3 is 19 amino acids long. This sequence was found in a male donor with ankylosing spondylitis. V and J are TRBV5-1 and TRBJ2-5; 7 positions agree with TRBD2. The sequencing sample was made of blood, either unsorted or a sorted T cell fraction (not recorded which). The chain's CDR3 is CASSPGGYTRTFSPLLQYF. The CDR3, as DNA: TGCGCCAGCAGCCCGGGGGGTTATACCCGAACATTTAGTCCACTTTTGCAGTACTTC. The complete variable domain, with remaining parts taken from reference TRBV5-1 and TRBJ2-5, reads KAGVTQTPRYLIKTRGQQVTLSCSPISGHRSVSWYQQTPGQGLQFLFEYFSETQRNKGNFPGRFSGRQFSNSRSEMNVSTLELGDSALYLCASSPGGYTRTFSPLLQYFGPGTRLLVL.